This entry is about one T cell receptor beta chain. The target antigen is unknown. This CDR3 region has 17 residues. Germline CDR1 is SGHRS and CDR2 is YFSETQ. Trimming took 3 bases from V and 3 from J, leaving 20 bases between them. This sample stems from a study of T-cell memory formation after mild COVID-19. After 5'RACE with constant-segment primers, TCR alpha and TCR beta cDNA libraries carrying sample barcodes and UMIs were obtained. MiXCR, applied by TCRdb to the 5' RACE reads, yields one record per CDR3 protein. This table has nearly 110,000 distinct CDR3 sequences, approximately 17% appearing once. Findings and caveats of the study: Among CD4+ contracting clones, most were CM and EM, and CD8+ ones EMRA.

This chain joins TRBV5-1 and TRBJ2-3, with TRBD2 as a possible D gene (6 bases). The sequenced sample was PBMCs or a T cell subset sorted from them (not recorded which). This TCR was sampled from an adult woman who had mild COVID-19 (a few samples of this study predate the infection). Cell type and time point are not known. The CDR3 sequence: CASSSFSLLEGTDTQYF. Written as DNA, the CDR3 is TGCGCCAGCAGCTCGTTCTCTTTATTGGAGGGGACAGATACGCAGTATTTT.